This T cell receptor (beta chain) was retrieved from a study of T cells in Graves' hyperthyroidism and ophthalmopathy. The CDR3 extends over 14 amino acids. Germline assignment: CDR1 ENHRY and CDR2 SYGVKD. Germline trimming cut 8 bases from V and 7 bases from J; bases unmatched to any gene: 12. Criteria for exclusion of patients were uncontrolled infection, other autoimmune disease, pregnancy or lactation. RNA transcripts gave rise to amplified TCR beta CDR3 regions. The study used the HTBI primer set for a first-round RT-PCR of the TCR CDR3. TCRdb independently ran MiXCR on the multiplex PCR reads; one entry per CDR3 protein. The sample yields 360,000 or so distinct CDR3 sequences, around a sixth seen once. In this sample, this clonotype turned up many times. Its antigen is undetermined. Findings of the study overall: Model predictions of ophthalmopathy came a median approximately 6.2 months before onset.

The sample consisted of blood. This sequence joins TRBV10-3 and TRBJ1-2, with TRBD1 identical over 8 bases. The receptor's source is a woman in her thirties or forties with Graves' ophthalmopathy. The CDR3 here is CAIGDRGARGGYTF. In DNA form, the CDR3 reads TGTGCCATCGGAGACAGGGGCGCACGGGGTGGCTACACCTTC.